This is a list of T cell receptor beta chains from one sample in a study of T cell responses to AZD1222 COVID-19 vaccine. TCRdb's copy holds only in-frame clones and misses some; the assay was immunoSEQ multiplex PCR. The sample has around 130,000 clones, approximately 90% seen once. This specimen was peripheral blood, taken 28 days after the second AZD1222 dose. Source of these receptors: an adult who received the AZD1222 COVID-19 vaccine. Each CDR3 is given with its conserved first and last residue. Each record gives: D gene, clone size, J gene, V gene, CDR3 protein, CDR3 DNA. The D gene is left open where the match is weak. A row's size may be missing; if present it is once, few, many or a size class.

>-|-|TRBJ1-3|TRBV11-2
CASSASPGNTIYF
TGTGCCAGCAGCGCAAGCCCTGGAAACACCATATATTTT
>-|-|TRBJ1-5|TRBV7-2
CASSLLVPAGSIRQPQHF
TGTGCCAGCAGCTTGTTGGTCCCGGCAGGGAGCATCCGTCAGCCCCAGCATTTT
>TRBD2|-|TRBJ2-2|TRBV19
CASRTGLAGGTGELFF
TGTGCCAGTAGAACGGGACTAGCGGGGGGTACCGGGGAGCTGTTTTTT
>TRBD1|-|TRBJ2-7|TRBV11-3
CASSPGTGNSYEQYF
TGTGCCAGCAGCCCGGGGACAGGGAACTCCTACGAGCAGTACTTC
>TRBD1|-|TRBJ2-7|TRBV6-2/TRBV6-3
CASSLRTGLSEQYF
TGTGCCAGCAGTCTCAGGACAGGGCTGAGCGAGCAGTACTTC
>-|-|TRBJ2-3|TRBV9
CASSPQPEGVRTDTQYF
TGTGCCAGCAGCCCTCAACCGGAGGGGGTCCGCACAGATACGCAGTATTTT
>-|-|TRBJ1-3|TRBV4-1
CASSQDRGVSGNTIYF
TGCGCCAGCAGCCAAGATCGCGGGGTCTCTGGAAACACCATATATTTT
>TRBD1|once|TRBJ1-3|TRBV7-2
CASSFGTERNTIYF
TGTGCCAGCAGCTTCGGGACAGAGAGAAACACCATATATTTT
>-|-|TRBJ1-4|TRBV24-1
CATSDSAGKKLFF
TGTGCCACCAGTGATTCAGCGGGGAAAAAACTGTTTTTT
>-|-|TRBJ2-2|TRBV19
CASTSGAGTHTGELFF
TGTGCCAGTACTTCCGGGGCCGGGACCCACACCGGGGAGCTGTTTTTT
>TRBD1|-|TRBJ1-2|TRBV20-1
CSASKQGTYGYTF
TGCAGTGCTAGTAAACAGGGGACCTATGGCTACACCTTC
>TRBD1|-|TRBJ2-7|TRBV6-5
CASKLTGDNEQYF
TGTGCCAGCAAACTGACAGGGGATAACGAGCAGTACTTC
>-|-|TRBJ1-4|TRBV7-6
CASSLLAGGGGEKLFF
TGTGCCAGCAGCTTGTTGGCGGGGGGTGGTGGTGAAAAACTGTTTTTT
>TRBD2|-|TRBJ2-1|TRBV7-9
CASSLSGRREQFF
TGTGCCAGCAGCTTAAGCGGGAGGCGTGAGCAGTTCTTC
>-|-|TRBJ2-4|TRBV5-8
CASSPGWTVNIQYF
TGTGCCAGCAGCCCGGGCTGGACCGTAAACATTCAGTACTTC
>-|-|TRBJ2-4|TRBV19
CASSINIIRSRENIQYF
TGTGCCAGTAGTATTAATATTATTAGGTCGAGGGAAAACATTCAGTACTTC
>TRBD2|-|TRBJ2-3|TRBV9
CASSLGGGRDTQYF
TGTGCCAGCAGCCTCGGGGGGGGGCGAGATACGCAGTATTTT